The 17 T cell receptor beta chains given below trace back to one sample, sequenced in a study of siplizumab effects on memory and regulatory T cells. TCRdb's table, derived via immunoSEQ multiplex PCR, lists solely in-frame clones and lacks some. This sample has 90,000 to 120,000 clones, with more than 90% found just once. The sequenced material came from CD4+ T cells sorted from blood. Every receptor here comes from a human donor in good health. Some clones in this sample may be carry-over from other donors' samples.

This chain links TRBV7-3 with TRBJ2-3, with D possibly called TRBD1 or TRBD2 (5 bases each). Germline V gene sequence: CDR1 SGHTA, CDR2 FQGTGA. The germline V and J ends were trimmed by 6 bases and 4 bases, with 17 bases remaining between them. The CDR3 loop spans 15 amino acids. The CDR3, as DNA: TGTGCCAGCAGTCCGGGGCGTAGGACCGCAGATACGCAGTATTTT. Its translation: CASSPGRRTADTQYF.

The gene calls are TRBV5-1 and TRBJ1-1; no firm D call. CDR3 size: 14 residues. The germline gives CDR1 SGHRS, CDR2 YFSETQ. V shed 4 bases and J shed 0 bases, with 10 bases lying between them. CDR3 region: CASSVLGVNTEAFF. The CDR3 DNA sequence: TGCGCCAGCAGCGTACTCGGGGTGAACACTGAAGCTTTCTTT.

The gene calls are TRBV19 and TRBJ2-2; D possibly corresponds to TRBD2 (6 bases). V was trimmed by 9 bases and J by 3 bases, leaving 17 bases between them. The CDR3 totals 15 residues. Germline V gene sequence: CDR1 LNHDA, CDR2 SQIVND (reference sequence). CDR3 sequence (DNA): TGTGCCAGCAGTGTAACGGGACTCGACACCGGGGAGCTGTTTTTT. This codes for CASSVTGLDTGELFF.

The V and J genes are TRBV6-6 and TRBJ1-2; D unclear. Trimming pared 2 bases from V and 8 bases from J, leaving 12 bases between. The CDR3 covers 13 residues. CDR1 and CDR2 from the germline V gene are MNHNY and SVGAGI (reference sequence). CDR3 nucleotide sequence: TGTGCCAGCAGTTACGATCAGGTCCTGGGCTACACCTTC. This encodes CASSYDQVLGYTF.

This chain connects TRBV11-2 to TRBJ1-1, with D possibly being TRBD1 (6 bases). The CDR3 contains 15 residues. Germline CDR1 and CDR2: SGHAT and FQNNGV. Deletions cut 2 bases from V and 5 bases from J, with 15 bases between. Here the CDR3 DNA reads TGTGCCAGCAGCTTATCGGGAGGAGGGGGAACTGAAGCTTTCTTT. This codes for CASSLSGGGGTEAFF.

This clone was counted a single time. The rearrangement joins TRBV19 to TRBJ2-7; the match to TRBD1 covers 8 bases. This CDR3 contains 15 residues. With V trimmed by 5 bases and J by 1 base, 7 bases remained unmatched. Germline assignment: CDR1 LNHDA and CDR2 SQIVND (reference sequence). CDR3 region: CASSPLDRASYEQYF. The CDR3, as DNA: TGTGCCAGTAGTCCCCTGGACAGGGCTTCCTACGAGCAGTACTTC.

The chain employs TRBV19 and TRBJ1-1; no definite D call. The V and J ends lost 8 bases and 0 bases respectively, with 16 bases between them. The CDR3 length is 15 residues. Germline V gene data show CDR1 as LNHDA and CDR2 as SQIVND (reference sequence). The CDR3 loop is CASQAGKSLNTEAFF. Written as DNA, the CDR3 is TGTGCCAGTCAGGCTGGGAAAAGTCTGAACACTGAAGCTTTCTTT.

This clone was counted a single time. V and J are TRBV5-1 and TRBJ1-1; D not certain. Germline CDR1 and CDR2: SGHRS and YFSETQ. With 1 base removed from V and 4 bases from J, the gap between germline ends came to 14 bases. This CDR3 has 15 amino acids. The CDR3: CASSLSRGEGTEAFF. Here the CDR3 DNA reads TGCGCCAGCAGCTTGTCCCGTGGGGAAGGCACTGAAGCTTTCTTT.

In this sample, this clone turned up once. The V and J genes are TRBV28 and TRBJ2-1, with D tentatively TRBD2 (5 bases). The V end lost 5 bases, the J end lost 2 bases, and 16 bases lay between the germline ends. In germline, CDR1 is MDHEN, CDR2 SYDVKM. This CDR3 has 16 residues. The chain's CDR3 is CASSPLPAGAYNEQFF. CDR3 DNA sequence: TGTGCCAGCAGTCCTTTGCCCGCCGGGGCCTACAATGAGCAGTTCTTC.

Comments on this clone: A read error may account for a junction end that differs from germline. The V gene is TRBV30, the J gene TRBJ2-1; D tentatively reads TRBD1 or TRBD2 (6 bases each). CDR3 length equals 13 residues. The germline V gene has CDR1 GTSNPN and CDR2 SVGIG (reference sequence). This chain's CDR3 is CAWSVRQGTPGIF. The CDR3 DNA reads as TGTGCCTGGAGTGTACGTCAGGGGACTCCGGGAATCTTC.

The V gene is TRBV2, the J gene TRBJ2-5, with 7 bases identical to TRBD2. Germline values: CDR1 SNHLY, CDR2 FYNNEI. The CDR3 has 14 residues. V dropped 2 bases and J dropped 5; count of bases not matched to a gene: 5. CDR3 DNA: TGTGCCAGCAGTGAAACTAGCGTCTCGGAGACCCAGTACTTC. It is translated as CASSETSVSETQYF.

This chain uses TRBV11-1 with TRBJ2-3; TRBD1 might be the D (6 bases). The CDR3 loop spans 16 amino acids. Per germline, CDR1 SGHAT and CDR2 FQDESV (reference sequence). V lost 5 bases to trimming and J lost 1 base, with 16 bases between them. CDR3 sequence (DNA): TGTGCCAGCAGCACCACAGGGCTCCAAGGCACAGATACGCAGTATTTT. Its translation: CASSTTGLQGTDTQYF.

V is TRBV5-1 and J is TRBJ2-1; 7 positions match TRBD2. Germline V gene lookup returns CDR1 SGHRS and CDR2 YFSETQ. This CDR3 spans 14 amino acids. Trimming removed 3 bases from V and 6 bases from J; junction bases left unmatched: 6. This CDR3 reads CASSSQRTSNEQFF. The DNA of the CDR3 is TGCGCCAGCAGCTCCCAGAGGACTAGCAATGAGCAGTTCTTC.

V usage is TRBV6-5 and J usage is TRBJ2-5; D is undetermined. Germline V CDR1 and CDR2: MNHEY, SVGAGI. The CDR3 has 14 residues. The V and J ends lost 4 bases and 5 bases respectively, with 14 bases between them. CDR3 protein: CASSSPRVGETQYF. In DNA form, the CDR3 reads TGTGCCAGCAGTTCACCCCGGGTGGGGGAGACCCAGTACTTC.

The rearrangement uses TRBV28 and TRBJ2-5, with 10 bases fitting TRBD1. The CDR3 length is 16 residues. The J segment lost 7 bases and the V segment lost 4 bases, leaving 12 bases of the junction unmatched. Germline lookup yields CDR1 MDHEN and CDR2 SYDVKM. Written as DNA, the CDR3 is TGTGCCAGCAGTTCCGGGACAGGGGAAATAATGTGGACCCAGTACTTC. It yields the protein CASSSGTGEIMWTQYF. The whole variable domain, filled in from reference TRBV28 and TRBJ2-5, reads DVKVTQSSRYLVKRTGEKVFLECVQDMDHENMFWYRQDPGLGLRLIYFSYDVKMKEKGDIPEGYSVSREKKERFSLILESASTNQTSMYLCASSSGTGEIMWTQYFGPGTRLLVL.

This sequence joins TRBV14 and TRBJ2-2; D not certain. The CDR3 spans 14 residues. Between the trimmed V and J ends, which lost 1 base and 6 bases, there was a span of 9 bases. Per the germline V gene, CDR1 is SGHDN and CDR2 is FVKESK. CDR3 DNA sequence: TGTGCCAGCAGCCAAGTCCCTAACGCCGGGGAGCTGTTTTTT. As protein: CASSQVPNAGELFF.

The V call is TRBV15, the J call TRBJ2-7; TRBD2 is a possible D gene (5 bases). Germline V CDR1 and CDR2: LNHNV, YYDKDF (reference sequence). Trimming cost V 2 bases and J 2 bases, with 10 bases left between them. CDR3 length: 14 amino acids. The CDR3 sequence: CATSRSAATYEQYF. The CDR3 nucleotides read TGTGCCACCAGCAGATCAGCGGCTACCTACGAGCAGTACTTC.